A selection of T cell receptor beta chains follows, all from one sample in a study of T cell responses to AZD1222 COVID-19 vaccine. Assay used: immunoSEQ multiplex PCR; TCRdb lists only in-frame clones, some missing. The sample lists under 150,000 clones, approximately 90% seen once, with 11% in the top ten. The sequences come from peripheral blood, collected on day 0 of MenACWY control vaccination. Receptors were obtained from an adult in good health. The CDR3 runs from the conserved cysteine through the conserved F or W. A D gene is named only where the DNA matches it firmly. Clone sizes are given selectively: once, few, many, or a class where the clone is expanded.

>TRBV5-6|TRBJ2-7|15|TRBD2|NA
CASSFGTSSYYEQYF
TGTGCCAGCAGCTTCGGGACTAGTTCATACTACGAGCAGTACTTC
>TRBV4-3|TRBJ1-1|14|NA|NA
CASSQDPRNTEAFF
TGCGCCAGCAGCCAAGATCCCAGGAACACTGAAGCTTTCTTT
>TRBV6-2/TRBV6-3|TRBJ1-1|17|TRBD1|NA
CASSAGQGAVDVTEAFF
TGTGCCAGCAGTGCGGGACAGGGGGCGGTGGATGTCACTGAAGCTTTCTTT
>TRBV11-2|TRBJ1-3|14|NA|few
CASSLVGSGNTIYF
TGTGCCAGCAGCCTAGTGGGCTCTGGAAACACCATATATTTT
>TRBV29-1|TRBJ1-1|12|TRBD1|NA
CSGTGTNGEAFF
TGCAGCGGGACAGGGACGAACGGTGAAGCTTTCTTT
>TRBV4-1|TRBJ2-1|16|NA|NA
CASSSSWTRNLSEQFF
TGCGCCAGCAGCAGCTCATGGACCAGAAACCTATCTGAGCAGTTCTTC
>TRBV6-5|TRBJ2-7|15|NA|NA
CASSYSEGWAYEQYF
TGTGCCAGCAGTTACTCTGAAGGGTGGGCCTACGAGCAGTACTTC
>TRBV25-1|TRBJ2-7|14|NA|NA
CASSLTGLLGVQYF
TGTGCCAGCAGTTTGACGGGCCTCCTCGGGGTGCAGTACTTC
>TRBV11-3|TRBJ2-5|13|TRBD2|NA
CASSPGLAGAGYF
TGTGCCAGCAGCCCCGGACTAGCGGGGGCTGGGTACTTC
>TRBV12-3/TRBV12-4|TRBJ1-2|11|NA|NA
CASSLGPGYTF
TGTGCCAGCAGTTTGGGCCCTGGCTACACCTTC
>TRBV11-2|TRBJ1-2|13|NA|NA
CASSLVRDSGYTF
TGTGCCAGCAGCTTAGTGAGGGACTCTGGCTACACCTTC
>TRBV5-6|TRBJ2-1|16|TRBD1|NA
CASSLVRDRDRHEQFF
TGTGCCAGCAGCTTGGTTCGGGACAGGGACAGGCATGAGCAGTTCTTC
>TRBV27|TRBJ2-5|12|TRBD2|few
CASRSSGSTQYF
TGTGCCAGCAGGTCTAGCGGGAGTACCCAGTACTTC
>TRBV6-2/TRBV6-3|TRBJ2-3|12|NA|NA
CASSEPLTGRNF
TGTGCCAGCAGCGAGCCCTTGACAGGGAGGAATTTT
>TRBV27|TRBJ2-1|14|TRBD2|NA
CASSLAGGINEQFF
TGTGCCAGCAGTCTAGCGGGAGGGATAAATGAGCAGTTCTTC
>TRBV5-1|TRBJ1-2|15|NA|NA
CASSFTGYRDNGYTF
TGCGCCAGCAGTTTTACAGGGTATAGAGATAATGGCTACACCTTC
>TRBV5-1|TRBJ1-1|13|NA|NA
CASSGLRTTEAFF
TGCGCCAGCAGCGGCTTAAGGACCACTGAAGCTTTCTTT
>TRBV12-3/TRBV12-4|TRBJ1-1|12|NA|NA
CASSLYQKGAFF
TGTGCCAGCAGTTTGTACCAGAAGGGAGCTTTCTTT
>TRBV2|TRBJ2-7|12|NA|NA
CASSVISYEQYF
TGTGCCAGCAGTGTGATCTCCTACGAGCAGTACTTC
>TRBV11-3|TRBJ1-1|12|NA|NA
CASSFGNTEAFF
TGTGCCAGCAGCTTTGGGAACACTGAAGCTTTCTTT
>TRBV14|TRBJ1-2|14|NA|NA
CASSQDQGNYGYTF
TGTGCCAGCAGCCAAGACCAGGGAAACTATGGCTACACCTTC
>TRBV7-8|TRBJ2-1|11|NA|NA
CASSLSGEQFF
TGTGCCAGCAGCTTATCAGGCGAGCAGTTCTTC
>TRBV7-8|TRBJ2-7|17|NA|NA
CASSSTRGGDRSRVQYF
TGTGCCAGCAGTTCGACCCGGGGGGGGGACAGGAGTCGCGTTCAGTACTTC
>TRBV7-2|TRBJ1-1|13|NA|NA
CASRPRGGTEAFF
TGTGCCAGCAGGCCCCGGGGTGGAACTGAAGCTTTCTTT
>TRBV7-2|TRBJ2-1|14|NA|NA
CASSPRAAYNEQFF
TGTGCCAGCAGCCCCAGGGCAGCCTACAATGAGCAGTTCTTC
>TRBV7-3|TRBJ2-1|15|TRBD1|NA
CASTTGTAPYNEQFF
TGTGCCAGCACAACCGGGACAGCACCCTACAATGAGCAGTTCTTC
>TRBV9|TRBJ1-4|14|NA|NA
CASSVQGTNEKLFF
TGTGCCAGCAGCGTACAGGGAACTAATGAAAAACTGTTTTTT
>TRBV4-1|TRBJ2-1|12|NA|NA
CASSQRGNEQFF
TGCGCCAGCAGCCAAAGAGGGAATGAGCAGTTCTTC
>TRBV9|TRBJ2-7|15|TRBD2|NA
CASSVEASGMYEQYF
TGTGCCAGCAGCGTAGAGGCTAGCGGGATGTACGAGCAGTACTTC
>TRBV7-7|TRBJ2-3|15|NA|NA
CASSLSRDSTDTQYF
TGTGCCAGCAGCTTATCTCGGGATAGCACAGATACGCAGTATTTT
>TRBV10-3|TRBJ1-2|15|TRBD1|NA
CAISERPDRGHGYTF
TGTGCCATCAGTGAGAGGCCGGACAGGGGCCATGGCTACACCTTC
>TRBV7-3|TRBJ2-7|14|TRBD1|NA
CASSLGTGSPEQYF
TGTGCCAGCAGCTTAGGGACAGGGTCTCCCGAGCAGTACTTC
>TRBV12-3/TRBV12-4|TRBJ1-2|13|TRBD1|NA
CASSRNRGTGYTF
TGTGCCAGCAGTCGGAACAGGGGGACGGGCTACACCTTC
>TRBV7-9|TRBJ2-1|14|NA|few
CASSNYRDHNEQFF
TGTGCCAGCAGTAACTACCGGGACCACAATGAGCAGTTCTTC
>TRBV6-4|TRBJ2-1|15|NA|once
CASSASSEGWNEQFF
TGTGCCAGCAGTGCCTCCTCAGAGGGGTGGAATGAGCAGTTCTTC
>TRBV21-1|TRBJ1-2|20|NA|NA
CASSKALEEVGRSTNYGYTF
TGTGCCAGCAGCAAAGCGCTTGAAGAGGTAGGCAGGTCCACTAACTATGGCTACACCTTC
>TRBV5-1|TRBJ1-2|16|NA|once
CASSLSGGIVSYGYTF
TGCGCCAGCAGCTTGTCCGGGGGAATTGTTAGCTATGGCTACACCTTC
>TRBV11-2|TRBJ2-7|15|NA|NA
CASSVRPDTGYEQYF
TGTGCCAGCAGCGTTAGACCTGACACGGGCTACGAGCAGTACTTC
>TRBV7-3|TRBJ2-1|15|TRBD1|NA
CASSRDRGPYNEQFF
TGTGCCAGCAGCCGGGACAGGGGCCCCTACAATGAGCAGTTCTTC
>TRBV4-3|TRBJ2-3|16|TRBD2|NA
CASSKGTSQPTDTQYF
TGCGCCAGCAGCAAGGGGACTAGCCAGCCCACAGATACGCAGTATTTT
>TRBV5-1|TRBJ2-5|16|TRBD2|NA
CASSPWTSGIQETQYF
TGCGCCAGCAGCCCATGGACTAGCGGGATCCAAGAGACCCAGTACTTC
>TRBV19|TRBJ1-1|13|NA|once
CASSITGKAEAFF
TGTGCCAGTAGTATAACCGGTAAAGCTGAAGCTTTTTTT
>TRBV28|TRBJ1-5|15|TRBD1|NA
CASSLTGQGNQPQHF
TGTGCCAGCAGTCTCACCGGACAGGGCAATCAGCCCCAGCATTTT
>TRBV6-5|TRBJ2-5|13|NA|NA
CASTVLRAETQYF
TGTGCCAGTACGGTACTTCGAGCTGAGACCCAGTACTTC